The T cell receptor beta chain under discussion was sequenced for a study of graft-versus-host responses after intestinal transplantation (dated by TCRdb to the early 2020s). At the level of the whole study: Recipients received multivisceral, liver-intestinal, or isolated intestinal transplants. To identify alloreactive clones, pre-transplant mixed lymphocyte reaction products were sequenced and compared with unstimulated pre-transplant donor and recipient T cells. Bulk TCR-beta CDR3 sequencing was used to track graft-versus-host and host-versus-graft alloreactive T cell clones in the graft, circulation and bone marrow after intestinal transplantation. Rather than being sequenced by the commercial service, samples from a few later patients were sequenced in-house on an Illumina MiSeq and processed with MiXCR. Donor T cell macrochimerism was defined as a peak of at least 4% donor T cells among recipient peripheral blood mononuclear cells. The cohort enrolled around 23 intestinal transplant recipients including one retransplant, and a few patients lacking pretransplant specimens were excluded. All recipients received anti-thymocyte globulin induction followed by maintenance tacrolimus and steroids for roughly 3 years. Beyond this particular receptor, the publication reports: The conclusions were limited by the relatively low number and heterogeneity of the intestinal transplant patients. Patients with donor T cell macrochimerism had high GvH to HvG T cell clonal ratios in their allografts. GvH clones were detected in recipient bone marrow, and some of these GvH clones were observed earlier in ileal mucosa or blood, consistent with an intestinal mucosal origin. Peak levels of circulating GvH clones were associated with declines in HvG clones early after transplant.

The germline V gene sets CDR1 to MRHNA and CDR2 to SNTAGT. The CDR3 numbers 14 residues from cysteine through phenylalanine. Solely the CDR3 DNA is kept, with 42 bases framed from the first base. The germline V and J ends show losses of 2 bases and 1 base respectively, and no gene match explains 0 bases of the junction. The sample's time point, from its label and the paper: cells obtained before transplantation from donor or recipient. CD3+CD4+ and CD3+CD8+ populations were FACS-sorted from unstimulated pre-transplant donor and recipient cells taken from spleen or lymph nodes. Of note for this clone: Its antigen is unknown. No much larger clone is present one base from it, and per-base qualities are unavailable.

The library came from the immunoSEQ multiplex PCR assay. For most patients, genomic DNA was isolated with the Qiagen DNeasy Blood and Tissue Kit and sent frozen to Adaptive Biotechnologies for TCR sequencing. High-throughput TCR-beta CDR3 sequencing of genomic DNA from most patients was performed by Adaptive Biotechnologies. Processing in the source paper ran as follows. Adaptive's ImmunoSEQ software was the source of the TCR sequencing data for around 20 patients, while a few other patients were processed with MiXCR and VDJtools. To correct CD4 versus CD8 sorting errors, any sequence found in both subsets at a frequency ratio below 5:1 was removed. Because the origin of CDR3 nucleotide sequences shared between donor and recipient could not be assigned, those sequences were removed. To count as alloreactive, a clone needed at least 2-fold expansion over unstimulated cells and a minimum CFSE-low frequency of 0.002% (template counts) or 0.001% (read counts). Clones were considered mappable if detected in sequenced pre-transplant spleen, lymph node, or MLR CFSE-low populations of the donor or recipient. The cumulative frequency of alloreactive clones was calculated as a percentage of all sequences, weighted by copy number. TCRdb took this table from immuneACCESS and kept in-frame rearrangements with V and J called. Such tables lack part of the clones; where checked against another copy, unresolved V genes explain under half of the gap, and the rest is unexplained. V and J calls and clone size are as listed in that table; D and trimming were resolved from the DNA. The sample data list tens of thousands of clones, and about 90% of these were observed just once. The biggest ten clones account for 2.5% of the sample.

The chain is assembled from TRBV6-4 and TRBJ2-3; 7 central bases correspond to TRBD2. The sequence came from a human donor who received an intestinal transplant. Sequencing used unstimulated CD8+ T cells sorted from spleen or lymph node cells, obtained before intestinal transplant. The CDR3 in this case is CASSDGGGTDTQYF. The DNA sequence is as follows: TGTGCCAGCAGTGACGGGGGGGGCACAGATACGCAGTATTTT.